This is a list of T cell receptor beta chains from one sample in a study of human T cells and chemical hapten exposure. MiXCR, applied by TCRdb to the RACE reads, yields one record per CDR3 protein. The sample carries 95,000 to 100,000 distinct CDR3 sequences, approximately 13% recorded once. Material: whole blood, obtained in connection with sensitization to the hapten diphenylcyclopropenone (DPC). These receptors were taken from a woman in her forties with alopecia areata. Some clones in this sample may be carry-over from other donors' samples. The CDR3 runs from the conserved cysteine through the conserved F or W. Fields, in order: clone size, V gene, D gene, J gene, CDR3 protein, CDR3 DNA. D genes are given only for firm matches. Size tells how often a clone was seen (once, few, many) or the class of an expanded clone, and some rows leave it out.

clone_size: few; v_call: TRBV29-1; d_call: -; j_call: TRBJ2-5; cdr3_aa: CSVGATETQYF; cdr3_nt: TGCAGCGTTGGTGCTACGGAGACCCAGTACTTC
clone_size: few; v_call: TRBV19; d_call: TRBD1; j_call: TRBJ2-6; cdr3_aa: CASRRQGATGANVLTF; cdr3_nt: TGTGCCAGTAGGCGACAGGGGGCAACTGGGGCCAACGTCCTGACTTTC
clone_size: many; v_call: TRBV7-6; d_call: -; j_call: TRBJ2-7; cdr3_aa: CASSLGDGTYEQYF; cdr3_nt: TGTGCCAGCAGCTTAGGTGACGGTACCTACGAGCAGTACTTC
clone_size: -; v_call: TRBV12-3/TRBV12-4; d_call: -; j_call: TRBJ2-1; cdr3_aa: CASSRTSSNEQFF; cdr3_nt: TGTGCCAGCAGTCGGACTTCCTCGAACGAGCAGTTCTTC
clone_size: few; v_call: TRBV3-1; d_call: -; j_call: TRBJ2-7; cdr3_aa: CASSQDLNEQYF; cdr3_nt: TGTGCCAGCAGCCAAGATCTCAACGAGCAGTACTTC
clone_size: few; v_call: TRBV18; d_call: -; j_call: TRBJ2-3; cdr3_aa: CASSSDFMGTDTQYF; cdr3_nt: TGTGCCAGCTCATCCGACTTCATGGGCACAGATACGCAGTATTTT
clone_size: many; v_call: TRBV28; d_call: TRBD1; j_call: TRBJ2-3; cdr3_aa: CASSLGTGSTDTQYF; cdr3_nt: TGTGCCAGCAGTTTGGGGACAGGGAGCACAGATACGCAGTATTTT
clone_size: few; v_call: TRBV18; d_call: -; j_call: TRBJ2-5; cdr3_aa: CASSLQSPRETQYF; cdr3_nt: TGTGCCAGCTCCCTCCAGAGCCCCAGAGAGACCCAGTACTTC
clone_size: many; v_call: TRBV28; d_call: -; j_call: TRBJ1-2; cdr3_aa: CASSAEDYGYTF; cdr3_nt: TGTGCCAGCAGTGCGGAGGACTATGGCTACACCTTC
clone_size: -; v_call: TRBV6-5; d_call: -; j_call: TRBJ1-1; cdr3_aa: CASTSQESTDRAFF; cdr3_nt: TGTGCCAGCACCTCACAGGAGAGTACCGATAGAGCTTTCTTT
clone_size: few; v_call: TRBV18; d_call: -; j_call: TRBJ1-5; cdr3_aa: CASSPPGGSNQPQHF; cdr3_nt: TGTGCCAGCTCACCACCGGGGGGTAGCAATCAGCCCCAGCATTTT
clone_size: many; v_call: TRBV10-3; d_call: -; j_call: TRBJ1-1; cdr3_aa: CASREEGLGGTEAFF; cdr3_nt: TGTGCCAGCCGAGAAGAGGGACTCGGGGGGACTGAAGCTTTCTTT
clone_size: many; v_call: TRBV7-9; d_call: -; j_call: TRBJ2-1; cdr3_aa: CASSLSGDSNEQFF; cdr3_nt: TGTGCCAGCAGCTTATCGGGGGATTCCAATGAGCAGTTCTTC
clone_size: -; v_call: TRBV28; d_call: -; j_call: TRBJ2-7; cdr3_aa: CASSHTPREQYF; cdr3_nt: TGTGCCAGCAGTCATACCCCTCGGGAGCAGTACTTC
clone_size: -; v_call: TRBV6-2/TRBV6-3; d_call: -; j_call: TRBJ2-7; cdr3_aa: CASAHSGGIGEQYF; cdr3_nt: TGTGCCAGCGCCCACTCTGGAGGGATCGGGGAGCAGTACTTC
clone_size: many; v_call: TRBV11-3; d_call: TRBD1; j_call: TRBJ2-7; cdr3_aa: CASSLLGTGGYEQYF; cdr3_nt: TGTGCCAGCAGCTTACTCGGGACAGGGGGCTACGAGCAGTACTTC
clone_size: -; v_call: TRBV29-1; d_call: -; j_call: TRBJ1-1; cdr3_aa: CSVGGVPGGFF; cdr3_nt: TGCAGCGTTGGGGGGGTCCCCGGAGGTTTCTTT
clone_size: few; v_call: TRBV4-1; d_call: -; j_call: TRBJ1-4; cdr3_aa: CASSQGGLNEKLFF; cdr3_nt: TGCGCCAGCAGCCAAGGGGGTCTTAATGAAAAACTGTTTTTT
clone_size: few; v_call: TRBV7-9; d_call: -; j_call: TRBJ2-5; cdr3_aa: CASMPEVERETQYF; cdr3_nt: TGTGCCAGCATGCCGGAAGTTGAGCGGGAGACCCAGTACTTC
clone_size: many; v_call: TRBV12-3/TRBV12-4; d_call: TRBD2; j_call: TRBJ2-1; cdr3_aa: CASSRRLAEQFF; cdr3_nt: TGTGCCAGCAGTCGAAGACTAGCGGAGCAGTTCTTC
clone_size: few; v_call: TRBV6-5; d_call: -; j_call: TRBJ1-5; cdr3_aa: CASSYSRGQPQHF; cdr3_nt: TGTGCCAGCAGTTACTCACGGGGTCAGCCCCAGCATTTT
clone_size: few; v_call: TRBV7-9; d_call: -; j_call: TRBJ1-5; cdr3_aa: CASSSAQGYDQPQHF; cdr3_nt: TGTGCCAGCAGCTCGGCGCAGGGGTACGATCAGCCCCAGCATTTT
clone_size: many; v_call: TRBV28; d_call: -; j_call: TRBJ2-7; cdr3_aa: CASRESGLRAYEQYF; cdr3_nt: TGTGCCAGCAGGGAGTCGGGGCTTAGGGCCTACGAGCAGTACTTC
clone_size: -; v_call: TRBV29-1; d_call: TRBD1; j_call: TRBJ2-7; cdr3_aa: CSVVRGLGSYEQYF; cdr3_nt: TGCAGCGTTGTTAGGGGGCTAGGGTCCTACGAGCAGTACTTC
clone_size: -; v_call: TRBV11-2; d_call: -; j_call: TRBJ2-3; cdr3_aa: CASSVMVSADTQYF; cdr3_nt: TGTGCCAGCAGCGTGATGGTCTCTGCAGATACGCAGTATTTT
clone_size: few; v_call: TRBV2; d_call: -; j_call: TRBJ2-5; cdr3_aa: CASGGPETQYF; cdr3_nt: TGTGCCAGCGGAGGTCCAGAGACCCAGTACTTC
clone_size: few; v_call: TRBV9; d_call: -; j_call: TRBJ2-1; cdr3_aa: CASSADRPLPEQFF; cdr3_nt: TGTGCCAGCAGCGCAGACAGACCCCTGCCCGAGCAGTTCTTC
clone_size: -; v_call: TRBV20-1; d_call: TRBD2; j_call: TRBJ2-3; cdr3_aa: CSAVGLAGGSDTQYF; cdr3_nt: TGCAGTGCGGTCGGACTAGCGGGAGGGTCAGATACGCAGTATTTT
clone_size: few; v_call: TRBV9; d_call: TRBD2; j_call: TRBJ2-2; cdr3_aa: CASSVDPGRAGELFF; cdr3_nt: TGTGCCAGCAGCGTAGATCCAGGGAGGGCCGGGGAGCTGTTTTTT
clone_size: -; v_call: TRBV7-2; d_call: -; j_call: TRBJ2-2; cdr3_aa: CASSLAPSVLGTGELFF; cdr3_nt: TGTGCCAGCAGCTTAGCCCCTTCTGTTTTAGGCACCGGGGAGCTGTTTTTT
clone_size: -; v_call: TRBV12-3/TRBV12-4; d_call: TRBD1; j_call: TRBJ1-4; cdr3_aa: CASSPDRGNEKLFF; cdr3_nt: TGTGCCAGCAGTCCGGACAGGGGTAATGAAAAACTGTTTTTT
clone_size: -; v_call: TRBV5-1; d_call: -; j_call: TRBJ1-6; cdr3_aa: CASSLEAGARNSPLHF; cdr3_nt: TGCGCCAGCAGCTTGGAAGCGGGGGCGCGGAATTCACCCCTCCACTTT
clone_size: few; v_call: TRBV4-2; d_call: -; j_call: TRBJ2-2; cdr3_aa: CASSSTGTGELFF; cdr3_nt: TGTGCCAGCAGCTCGACCGGAACCGGGGAGCTGTTTTTT
clone_size: few; v_call: TRBV7-2; d_call: TRBD2; j_call: TRBJ2-1; cdr3_aa: CASSALAGVLQGQFF; cdr3_nt: TGTGCCAGCAGCGCCCTAGCGGGAGTACTCCAGGGGCAGTTCTTC
clone_size: -; v_call: TRBV6-5; d_call: TRBD1; j_call: TRBJ1-6; cdr3_aa: CASSPGGYNSPLHF; cdr3_nt: TGTGCCAGCAGTCCAGGGGGCTATAATTCACCCCTCCACTTT
clone_size: many; v_call: TRBV29-1; d_call: -; j_call: TRBJ2-7; cdr3_aa: CSVFLAYEQYF; cdr3_nt: TGCAGCGTTTTCCTAGCCTACGAGCAGTACTTC
clone_size: many; v_call: TRBV10-3; d_call: TRBD2; j_call: TRBJ2-3; cdr3_aa: CAISSGRDTQYF; cdr3_nt: TGTGCCATCAGTAGCGGGAGAGATACGCAGTATTTT
clone_size: many; v_call: TRBV18; d_call: -; j_call: TRBJ1-3; cdr3_aa: CASSPNSALSGNTIYF; cdr3_nt: TGTGCCAGCTCACCCAATTCTGCGCTCTCTGGAAACACCATATATTTT
clone_size: -; v_call: TRBV6-5; d_call: TRBD1; j_call: TRBJ1-1; cdr3_aa: CASSYAGGWVTEAFF; cdr3_nt: TGTGCCAGCAGTTACGCAGGGGGCTGGGTCACTGAAGCTTTCTTT
clone_size: -; v_call: TRBV7-2; d_call: TRBD1; j_call: TRBJ2-5; cdr3_aa: CASSLQGAQEETQYF; cdr3_nt: TGTGCCAGCAGCTTACAGGGGGCGCAGGAAGAGACCCAGTACTTC
clone_size: many; v_call: TRBV20-1; d_call: -; j_call: TRBJ1-5; cdr3_aa: CSARDGPSQPQHF; cdr3_nt: TGCAGTGCTAGAGATGGGCCTAGTCAGCCCCAGCATTTT
clone_size: few; v_call: TRBV7-9; d_call: -; j_call: TRBJ1-3; cdr3_aa: CASSEQVRGNTIYF; cdr3_nt: TGTGCCAGCAGCGAACAGGTGCGGGGAAACACCATATATTTT
clone_size: -; v_call: TRBV28; d_call: TRBD2; j_call: TRBJ2-3; cdr3_aa: CASSFSGLAGTDTQYF; cdr3_nt: TGTGCCAGCAGTTTCTCCGGACTAGCGGGAACAGATACGCAGTATTTT
clone_size: -; v_call: TRBV29-1; d_call: TRBD2; j_call: TRBJ2-2; cdr3_aa: CSVARAGVTPGELFF; cdr3_nt: TGCAGCGTTGCAAGGGCGGGAGTGACACCCGGGGAGCTGTTTTTT
clone_size: -; v_call: TRBV28; d_call: -; j_call: TRBJ2-7; cdr3_aa: CASSLKAYEQYF; cdr3_nt: TGTGCCAGCAGTCTCAAAGCCTACGAGCAGTACTTC
clone_size: -; v_call: TRBV7-2; d_call: -; j_call: TRBJ2-2; cdr3_aa: CASRPTGYTGELFF; cdr3_nt: TGTGCCAGCAGACCTACAGGGTACACCGGGGAGCTGTTTTTT
clone_size: -; v_call: TRBV7-3; d_call: TRBD1; j_call: TRBJ2-1; cdr3_aa: CASSRDRGLYEQFF; cdr3_nt: TGTGCCAGCAGCCGGGACAGGGGGCTATATGAGCAGTTCTTC
clone_size: -; v_call: TRBV19; d_call: -; j_call: TRBJ2-3; cdr3_aa: CASSYSVGTDTQYF; cdr3_nt: TGTGCCAGCTCCTACTCTGTGGGCACAGATACGCAGTATTTT
clone_size: -; v_call: TRBV6-6; d_call: TRBD2; j_call: TRBJ2-5; cdr3_aa: CASSYPGTSGWETQYF; cdr3_nt: TGTGCCAGCAGTTACCCGGGGACTAGCGGGTGGGAGACCCAGTACTTC
clone_size: few; v_call: TRBV6-5; d_call: -; j_call: TRBJ2-1; cdr3_aa: CASSYASGDNEQFF; cdr3_nt: TGTGCCAGCAGTTACGCATCGGGAGACAATGAGCAGTTCTTC